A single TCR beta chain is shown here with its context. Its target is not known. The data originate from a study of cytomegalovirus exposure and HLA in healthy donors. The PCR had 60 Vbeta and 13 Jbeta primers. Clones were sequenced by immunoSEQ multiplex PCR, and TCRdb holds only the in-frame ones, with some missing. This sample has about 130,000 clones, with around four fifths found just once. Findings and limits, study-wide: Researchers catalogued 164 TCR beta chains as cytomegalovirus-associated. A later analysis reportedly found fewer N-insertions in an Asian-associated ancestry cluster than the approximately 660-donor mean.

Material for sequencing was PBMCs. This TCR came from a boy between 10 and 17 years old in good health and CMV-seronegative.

The CDR3 coding sequence is TGTGCCATCAGTGACTTCGGAGGGTCCTACGAGCAGTACTTC. Protein product: CAISDFGGSYEQYF. The chain combines TRBV10-3 with TRBJ2-7; tentatively, D is TRBD2 (6 bases). Germline CDR1 ENHRY, CDR2 SYGVKD. The CDR3 consists of 14 residues. V lost 3 bases and J 1 base, leaving 10 bases between the germline ends.